This entry concerns a single TCR beta chain. These data belong to a study of blood T cell repertoires in COVID-19. Study-level background: In each case, the material was cDNA or gDNA derived from T cells, B-cell-depleted T cells, or PBMCs.

In the authors' methods: The assay estimated nucleated cells by amplifying reference gene primers. Method: immunoSEQ multiplex PCR; TCRdb's copy keeps in-frame clones and lacks some. V, J and clone size were drawn from that table, and D and trimming were deduced from the DNA. The sample has 190,000 or so clones; around 90% are singletons. The CDR3 consists of 14 residues. The trim removed 2 bases at V and 5 bases at J, leaving 3 bases unmatched. Germline CDR1 MDHEN, CDR2 SYDVKM. The sample was peripheral blood. The source of this sequence is a man aged 40-50 years with active or convalescent COVID-19. V is TRBV28 and J is TRBJ1-1, with TRBD1 identical over 9 bases. This CDR3 is CASSLTGGGTEAFF. CDR3 DNA sequence: TGTGCCAGCAGTTTAACAGGGGGCGGAACTGAAGCTTTCTTT.